This is a list of T cell receptor beta chains from one sample in a study of cytomegalovirus exposure and HLA in healthy donors. TCRdb's copy holds only in-frame clones and misses some; the assay was immunoSEQ multiplex PCR. The sample gives over 150,000 clones, 75% of which show up once; more than 1.2% is in the top ten. The material sequenced was PBMCs. The receptors stem from a man between 18 and 29 years old in good health and CMV-seronegative. Both conserved end residues are part of each CDR3. A D gene is named only where the DNA matches it firmly. The size entry is marked missing in some rows and otherwise reads once, few, many or a size class.

V gene	J gene	D gene	clone size	CDR3 DNA	CDR3 protein
TRBV6-1	TRBJ2-6	NA	NA	TGTGCCAGCAGTGTCCTATTAGGGGCTGACTCCTCTGGGGCCAACGTCCTGACTTTC	CASSVLLGADSSGANVLTF
TRBV6-1	TRBJ1-2	TRBD1	NA	TGTGCCAGCAGCGGGGACAGGGAAGGTGGCTACACCTTC	CASSGDREGGYTF
TRBV19	TRBJ1-5	NA	NA	TGTGCCAGTAGTATAGATCTATCCGGCAGGGGAAATCAGCCCCAGCATTTT	CASSIDLSGRGNQPQHF
TRBV11-3	TRBJ1-3	NA	NA	TGTGCCAGCAGCCCGGGGAGCTCTGGAAACACCATATATTTT	CASSPGSSGNTIYF
TRBV18	TRBJ1-5	NA	once	TGTGCCAGCTCACCCGGGGCGGGGTTGACTAGCAATCAGCCCCAGCATTTT	CASSPGAGLTSNQPQHF
TRBV9	TRBJ1-3	NA	NA	TGTGCCAGCAGCGTAGCTACTAGGGCTGGAAACACCATATATTTT	CASSVATRAGNTIYF
TRBV7-2	TRBJ2-1	NA	NA	TGTGCCAGCAGCTTAGTGGGTGGGAGTGGGAATGAGCAGTTCTTC	CASSLVGGSGNEQFF
TRBV7-9	TRBJ2-2	NA	NA	TGTGCCAGCAGCCCCAGGATTAACACCGGGGAGCTGTTTTTT	CASSPRINTGELFF
TRBV18	TRBJ2-1	TRBD2	NA	TGTGCCAGCTCACCAACCGGGACTAGGAATGAGCAGTTCTTC	CASSPTGTRNEQFF
TRBV18	TRBJ2-7	NA	NA	TGTGCCAGCTCACCGTCCTTGTCTAGCGAAACGCATACGGGCGAGCAGTACTTC	CASSPSLSSETHTGEQYF
TRBV15	TRBJ2-3	TRBD2	NA	TGTGCCACCAGCACCGGGCTCGGGGGAGGGCGCACAGATACGCAGTATTTT	CATSTGLGGGRTDTQYF
TRBV9	TRBJ1-2	TRBD1	NA	TGTGCCAGCAGCACGGGACAGGGTAATGGCTACACCTTC	CASSTGQGNGYTF
TRBV11-2	TRBJ1-3	TRBD1	NA	TGTGCCAGCAGCGCATCCGGGACAGGGCGCTCTGGAAACACCATATATTTT	CASSASGTGRSGNTIYF
TRBV5-1	TRBJ2-3	TRBD2	once	TGCGCCAGCAGCTTCACTAGCGCGACAGATACGCAGTATTTT	CASSFTSATDTQYF
TRBV6-6	TRBJ2-1	NA	NA	TGTGCCAGCAGTTACCCCGGAGCGGGCTACAATGAGCAGTTCTTC	CASSYPGAGYNEQFF
TRBV5-5	TRBJ1-5	TRBD1	NA	TGTGCCAGCAGACTAAGATCCGACAGGGTCAATCAGCCCCAGCATTTT	CASRLRSDRVNQPQHF
TRBV21-1	TRBJ1-6	NA	NA	TGTGCCAGCAGCAAGGGTCTGGGGCAGTGGAATTCACCCCTCCACTTT	CASSKGLGQWNSPLHF
TRBV6-1	TRBJ2-7	NA	NA	TGTGCCAGCAGTGTTTCAGGAGTAGGGACTCAGTACTTC	CASSVSGVGTQYF
TRBV30	TRBJ2-1	NA	NA	TGTGCCTGGAGTGCTTATCTAGGCGGGCAGTTCTTC	CAWSAYLGGQFF
TRBV4-3	TRBJ2-1	TRBD2	NA	TGCGCCAGCAGCCAAGGGTTCGCGGGAGGGCAGTGGGGGCCCAATGAGCAGTTCTTC	CASSQGFAGGQWGPNEQFF
TRBV5-6	TRBJ2-2	NA	once	TGTGCCAGCACCCGGGGGGCTGGGGAGCTGTTTTTT	CASTRGAGELFF
TRBV7-2	TRBJ2-7	NA	NA	TGTGCCAGCAGCTCCCAGGGCTACGAGCAGTACTTC	CASSSQGYEQYF
TRBV2	TRBJ2-1	TRBD2	few	TGTGCCAGCAGTGGGATAGCGGGGTACAATGAGCAGTTCTTC	CASSGIAGYNEQFF
TRBV5-1	TRBJ2-2	TRBD2	NA	TGCGCCAGCAGCTTATTAGCGGGAGGGCCCACCGGGGAGCTGTTTTTT	CASSLLAGGPTGELFF
TRBV5-4	TRBJ2-5	NA	few	TGTGCCAGCAGCTTGCGTGAGACCCAGTACTTC	CASSLRETQYF
TRBV9	TRBJ2-5	TRBD1	once	TGTGCCAGCAGCGAAGCCGGGACAGGGGGCTTAGAGACCCAGTACTTC	CASSEAGTGGLETQYF
TRBV27	TRBJ2-2	NA	once	TGTGCCAGCAGCAAGGACGGGGTGGGTTGGGAGCTGTTTTTT	CASSKDGVGWELFF
TRBV7-2	TRBJ1-5	TRBD1	NA	TGTGCCAGCAAGCTTGTAGGGGGCGAGAGCAATCAGCCCCAGCATTTT	CASKLVGGESNQPQHF
TRBV19	TRBJ2-2	TRBD2	NA	TGTGCCAGTAGCCCGGGACTAACGGGATTCACCGGGGAGCTGTTTTTT	CASSPGLTGFTGELFF
TRBV9	TRBJ2-7	TRBD1	NA	TGTGCCAGCAGCTCGGACAGGGATGCCTACGAGCAGTACTTC	CASSSDRDAYEQYF
TRBV7-2	TRBJ2-5	NA	NA	TGTGCCAGCAGCTTAAACCCCACCAGCGAAAAGACCCAGTACTTC	CASSLNPTSEKTQYF
TRBV7-2	TRBJ1-2	TRBD1	few	TGTGCCAGCAGCTCCCCCCGGGGACAGGGGGCTGGTGGCTACACCTTC	CASSSPRGQGAGGYTF
TRBV19	TRBJ2-7	TRBD1	once	TGTGCCAGTAGTGCCTCCACGAGGGGACAGGGGGCTTACGAGCAGTACTTC	CASSASTRGQGAYEQYF
TRBV10-3	TRBJ2-5	TRBD2	NA	TGTGCCATCAGTGGGACTAGCGGGGAACAAGAGACCCAGTACTTC	CAISGTSGEQETQYF
TRBV5-1	TRBJ2-3	NA	NA	TGCGCCAGCAGCCCCGCCGAGGCAGATACGCAGTATTTT	CASSPAEADTQYF
TRBV7-9	TRBJ2-5	NA	NA	TGTTCCAGCAGCCCGATGGCGGGGGCGCTTGGGGAGACCCAGTACTTC	CSSSPMAGALGETQYF
TRBV4-3	TRBJ2-3	TRBD2	NA	TGCGCCAGCAGCCAAGATGCTAGCGGAGGCACAGATACGCAGTATTTT	CASSQDASGGTDTQYF
TRBV2	TRBJ2-7	TRBD1	NA	TGTGCCAGCAGGGCGGGACAGGGGGCCCCTTATGCCTACGAGCAGTACTTC	CASRAGQGAPYAYEQYF
TRBV10-1	TRBJ1-5	TRBD1	NA	TGCGCCAGCAGGGACCCGGGACAGGGGGCGGGGGCCGGGCAGCCCCAGCATTTT	CASRDPGQGAGAGQPQHF
TRBV7-9	TRBJ1-1	NA	NA	TGTGCCAGCAGCCTCATGGGAGGGAACACTGAAGCTTTCTTT	CASSLMGGNTEAFF